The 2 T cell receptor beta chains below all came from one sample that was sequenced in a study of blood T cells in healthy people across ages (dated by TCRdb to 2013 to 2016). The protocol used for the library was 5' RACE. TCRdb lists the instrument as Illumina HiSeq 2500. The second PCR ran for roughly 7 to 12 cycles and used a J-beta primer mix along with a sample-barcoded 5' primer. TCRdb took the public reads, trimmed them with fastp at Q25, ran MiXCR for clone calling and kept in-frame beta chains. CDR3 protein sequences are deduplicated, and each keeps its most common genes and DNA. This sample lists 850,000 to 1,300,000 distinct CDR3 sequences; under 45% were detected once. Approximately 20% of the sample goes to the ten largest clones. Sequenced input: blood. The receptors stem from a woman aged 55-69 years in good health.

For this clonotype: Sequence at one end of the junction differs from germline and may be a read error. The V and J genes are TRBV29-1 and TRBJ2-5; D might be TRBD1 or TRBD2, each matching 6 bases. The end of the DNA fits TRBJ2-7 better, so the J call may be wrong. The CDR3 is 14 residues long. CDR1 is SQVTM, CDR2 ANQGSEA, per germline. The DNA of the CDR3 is TGCAGCGTTCAAGAAGGGGGGATTGGGTACGAGCAGTACTTC. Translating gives CSVQEGGIGYEQYF.

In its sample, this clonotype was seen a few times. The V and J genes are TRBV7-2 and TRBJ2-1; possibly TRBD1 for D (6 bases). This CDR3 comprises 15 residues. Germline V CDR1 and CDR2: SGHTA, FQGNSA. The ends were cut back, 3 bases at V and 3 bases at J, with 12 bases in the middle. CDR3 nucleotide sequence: TGTGCCAGCAGCTTTTACAGGGTCGTCTACAATGAGCAGTTCTTC. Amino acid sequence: CASSFYRVVYNEQFF.